This paragraph covers one T cell receptor (beta chain) sequence. This entry belongs to a study of shared clonotypes between healthy human individuals. Study overall: Donors were two women and three men aged 18 to 49. Each donor's CD4 naive and CD4 memory cells filled three plates apiece, CD8 naive two, and CD8 memory one.

Original handling: Junction-only immunoSEQ data arrived without quality scores, meaning filtering differed. Clones were sequenced by immunoSEQ multiplex PCR, and TCRdb holds only the in-frame ones, with some missing. V, J and clone size are taken as reported in that table, and D and trimming were inferred from the DNA itself. The repertoire holds over 2,000,000 clones, 80% to 95% seen once, with approximately 1.6% in the top ten. The naive CD8 fraction comprised CD45RO-negative cells positively selected for CCR7 and excluded terminally differentiated effector memory CD45RA+ cells. Germline loops: CDR1 LNHDA, CDR2 SQIVND (reference sequence). V was trimmed by 5 bases and J by 2 bases, leaving 10 bases between them. The CDR3 totals 13 residues.

The sequenced sample was naive CD8+ T cells from PBMCs. The TCR comes from a man younger than 35 in good health. Some clones in this sample may be carry-over from other donors' samples. The V call is TRBV19, the J call TRBJ2-7, with D uncertain. CDR3 sequence: CASSENPPYEQYF. The CDR3 bases are TGTGCCAGTAGTGAGAATCCTCCCTACGAGCAGTACTTC.